This T cell receptor (beta chain) was captured in a study of shared clonotypes between healthy human individuals. General study results and limits: The generation probabilities recorded for non-shared clonotypes fell below those of clonotypes shared by all four donors.

This CDR3 region has 11 residues. Germline loops: CDR1 MNHNY, CDR2 SVGAGI (reference sequence). V gave up 4 bases and J gave up 8 bases, with 7 bases separating them. As to this clone: Its antigen is unidentified.

Template for every sorted-subset replicate PCR totaled about 0.2 ug DNA, 30,000 to 35,000 T cell genomes. In the authors' methods: ImmunoSEQ junction-only sequences lacked quality scores, so their filtering differed. The repertoire was sequenced with immunoSEQ multiplex PCR; TCRdb's copy has only in-frame clones and lacks some. The V and J calls and clone size come from that table; D and trimming were worked out from the DNA. The sample carries about 2,500,000 clones, approximately 94% recorded once. The chain employs TRBV6-6 and TRBJ2-3, with D perhaps being TRBD1 or TRBD2 (6 bases each). Sequencing was carried out using naive CD4+ T cells sorted from blood. Noted subset: CD45RA+ positively selected. The clonotype was recovered from a man in his late teens or twenties in good health. The DNA for the CDR3 is TGTGCCAGCAGTTGGGGGGCTACGCAGTATTTT. Translated: CASSWGATQYF.